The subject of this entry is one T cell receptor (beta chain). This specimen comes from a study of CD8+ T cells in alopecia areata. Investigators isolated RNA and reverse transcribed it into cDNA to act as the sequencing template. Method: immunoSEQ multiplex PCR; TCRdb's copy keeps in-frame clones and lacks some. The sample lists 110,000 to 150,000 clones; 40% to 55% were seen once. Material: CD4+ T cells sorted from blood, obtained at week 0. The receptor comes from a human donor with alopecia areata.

CDR3 sequence: CASSALTSGNQETQYF. As DNA, the CDR3 is TGTGCCAGCAGCGCCTTGACTAGCGGAAACCAAGAGACCCAGTACTTC. The chain carries TRBV25-1 and TRBJ2-5; 9 bases map to TRBD2. CDR3 length: 16 residues. The V and J ends lost 6 bases and 0 bases, in that order; junction bases with no gene match: 8. Germline V gives CDR1 MGHDK, CDR2 SYGVNS.